This is a list of T cell receptor beta chains from one sample in a study of T cells and Merkel cell carcinoma outcomes. The protocol was immunoSEQ multiplex PCR, while the TCRdb copy is restricted to in-frame clones and leaves out a portion. The sample contains under 450 clones, roughly 88% of which appear only once. The material sequenced was tumor tissue from Merkel cell carcinoma. These receptors all stem from a human donor with Merkel cell carcinoma. Both conserved end residues are part of each CDR3. D genes are given only for firm matches. Rows give clone size only sometimes, using once, few, many, or a class for an expanded clone.

J gene	clone size	V gene	D gene	CDR3 protein	CDR3 DNA
TRBJ1-1	.	TRBV29-1	TRBD1	CSTRGGGTAMNTEAFF	TGCAGCACGAGAGGGGGAGGGACAGCTATGAACACTGAAGCTTTCTTT
TRBJ1-2	.	TRBV19	TRBD1	CASSIMGQTNYGYTF	TGTGCCAGTAGTATTATGGGACAGACAAACTATGGCTACACCTTC
TRBJ2-7	few	TRBV7-2	.	CASSPPSSYEQYF	TGTGCCAGCAGCCCCCCTAGCTCCTACGAGCAGTACTTC
TRBJ2-7	.	TRBV30	.	CAWSGNSDEQYF	TGTGCCTGGAGTGGGAATTCCGACGAGCAGTACTTC
TRBJ1-5	.	TRBV6-5	.	CASSGSFSNQPQHF	TGTGCCAGCAGTGGGTCCTTCAGCAATCAGCCCCAGCATTTT
TRBJ1-1	few	TRBV7-9	TRBD1	CASSLGGTGVRNTEAFF	TGTGCCAGCAGCTTAGGGGGGACAGGGGTACGGAACACTGAAGCTTTCTTT
TRBJ1-4	.	TRBV5-6	.	CASSLVQGQNEKLFF	TGTGCCAGCAGCTTGGTACAGGGCCAAAATGAAAAACTGTTTTTT
TRBJ1-4	.	TRBV7-9	.	CASSPPGATNEKLFF	TGTGCCAGCAGCCCCCCCGGGGCAACTAATGAAAAACTGTTTTTT
TRBJ2-5	.	TRBV9	.	CASSVGPEETQYF	TGTGCCAGCAGCGTAGGCCCGGAAGAGACCCAGTACTTC
TRBJ2-7	.	TRBV7-2	.	CASSLAHYEQYF	TGTGCCAGCAGCTTAGCACACTACGAGCAGTACTTC